Reported below is one T cell receptor (beta chain). Its target is unknown. 13 Jbeta primers and 60 Vbeta primers were used for the PCR. The method was immunoSEQ multiplex PCR; TCRdb's version includes in-frame clones alone and lacks a portion of them. Of some 140,000 clones listed, approximately 62% are singletons. This sample was included in a study of cytomegalovirus exposure and HLA in healthy donors. Study-level points and caveats: An ancestry cluster, one associated with Asian ancestry, reportedly showed fewer N-insertions than the approximately 670-donor mean in a later analysis.

Specimen: PBMCs. The sequence derives from a human donor in good health.

DNA for the CDR3: TGCGCCAGCAGCTTTGGCGGGACTAGCGAACAAGAGACCCAGTACTTC. Encoded protein: CASSFGGTSEQETQYF. The V gene is TRBV5-1, the J gene TRBJ2-5, with TRBD2 matching 10 bases. Germline CDR1 reads SGHRS; CDR2 reads YFSETQ. This CDR3 spans 16 amino acids. V shed 2 bases, J shed 2 bases, and the junction held 6 bases outside the gene matches.